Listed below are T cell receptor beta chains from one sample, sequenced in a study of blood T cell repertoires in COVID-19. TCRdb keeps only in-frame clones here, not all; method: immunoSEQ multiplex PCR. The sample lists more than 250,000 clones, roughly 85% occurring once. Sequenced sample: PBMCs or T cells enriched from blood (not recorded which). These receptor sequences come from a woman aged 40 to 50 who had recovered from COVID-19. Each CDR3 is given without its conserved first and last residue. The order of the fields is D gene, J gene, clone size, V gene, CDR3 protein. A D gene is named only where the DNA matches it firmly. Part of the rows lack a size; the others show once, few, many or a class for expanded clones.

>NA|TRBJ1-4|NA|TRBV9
ASSVGGATNEKLF
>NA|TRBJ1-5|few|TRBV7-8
ASSLAGQYQPQH
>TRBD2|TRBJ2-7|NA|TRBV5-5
ASSPGAGGLEQY
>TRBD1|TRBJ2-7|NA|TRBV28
ASRTDRVRNEQY
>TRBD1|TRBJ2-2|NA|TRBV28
ASSTGANTGELF
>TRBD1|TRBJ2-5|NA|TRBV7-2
ASSLVLGQGQETQY
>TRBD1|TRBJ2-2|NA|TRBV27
ASSHLQGSDTGELF
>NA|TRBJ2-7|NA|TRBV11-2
ASSLGGTREQY
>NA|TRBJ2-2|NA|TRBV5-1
ASSYAGPNTGELF
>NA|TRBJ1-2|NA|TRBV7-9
ASSLYDRKGYT
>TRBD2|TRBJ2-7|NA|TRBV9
ASSVGGSSYEQY
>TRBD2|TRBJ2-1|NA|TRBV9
ASSVLAGGYNEQF
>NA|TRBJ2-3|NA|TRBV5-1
ASSQTGTTQGDTQY
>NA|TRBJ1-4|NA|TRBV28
ASSQGGTNEKLF
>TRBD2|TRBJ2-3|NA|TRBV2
AISKAGPDTQY
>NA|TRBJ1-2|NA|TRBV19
ASSIDRGSNYGYT
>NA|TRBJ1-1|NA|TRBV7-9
ASSWEMNTEAF
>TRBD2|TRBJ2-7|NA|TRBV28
ASSSGGRAEEQY
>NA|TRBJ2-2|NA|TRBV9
ASSASRGGTGELF
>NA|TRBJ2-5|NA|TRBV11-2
ASGSGTPQETQY
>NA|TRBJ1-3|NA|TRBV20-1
SASLNSGNTIY
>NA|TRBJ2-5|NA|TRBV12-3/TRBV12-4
ASSSLGETQY
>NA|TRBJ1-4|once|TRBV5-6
ASSFRGSNEKLF